These 24 T cell receptor beta chains came from one sample sequenced in a study of immune cell composition in non-small cell lung cancer. The repertoire was sequenced with immunoSEQ multiplex PCR; TCRdb's copy has only in-frame clones and lacks some. The sample has around 2,400 clones, about 85% seen once. Specimen: lung tumor tissue. These receptors originate from a human donor with non-small cell lung cancer.

This chain links TRBV14 with TRBJ2-3; 7 bases map to TRBD2. V lost 4 bases to trimming and J lost 0 bases; unmatched junction nucleotides: 4. The germline V gene has CDR1 SGHDN and CDR2 FVKESK. The CDR3 covers 15 residues. CDR3 nucleotide sequence: TGTGCCAGCAGCCTCCAACTAGCGAGCACAGATACGCAGTATTTT. This codes for CASSLQLASTDTQYF.

The chain couples TRBV7-2 to TRBJ2-2, with TRBD1 identical over 8 bases. This CDR3 spans 13 amino acids. Losses at the gene ends were 5 bases for V and 7 bases for J; bases not matched to a gene: 3. The germline V gene encodes CDR1 SGHTA and CDR2 FQGNSA. CDR3 residues: CASSPTGGGELFF. CDR3 DNA: TGTGCCAGCAGCCCAACAGGGGGCGGGGAGCTGTTTTTT. Full variable domain (remainder filled in from reference TRBV7-2 and TRBJ2-2): GAGVSQSPSNKVTEKGKDVELRCDPISGHTALYWYRQSLGQGLEFLIYFQGNSAPDKSGLPSDRFSAERTGGSVSTLTIQRTQQEDSAVYLCASSPTGGGELFFGEGSRLTVL.

This clone was counted only a few times. The chain uses TRBV4-3 and TRBJ1-1; maybe TRBD1 (5 bases). This CDR3 region has 13 residues. CDR1 is LGHNA, CDR2 YSLEER, per germline. Trimming took off 4 bases at V and 1 base at J, with 7 bases between the two ends. This chain's CDR3 is CASSLRGNTEAFF. In nucleotides, the CDR3 is TGCGCCAGCAGCCTAAGGGGGAACACTGAAGCTTTCTTT.

V usage is TRBV6-6 and J usage is TRBJ1-2; D unclear. The CDR3 sequence is 15 residues long. The V and J ends lost 2 bases and 3 bases respectively, with 13 bases between them. The germline V gene encodes CDR1 MNHNY and CDR2 SVGAGI (reference sequence). CDR3 in amino acids: CASSYPISGYYGYTF. CDR3 DNA sequence: TGTGCCAGCAGTTACCCAATATCAGGTTACTATGGCTACACCTTC.

The chain recombines TRBV2 with TRBJ2-1; 13 positions match TRBD2. Germline loops: CDR1 SNHLY, CDR2 FYNNEI. V was clipped by 6 bases and J by 9 bases; unmatched bases: 5. This CDR3 comprises 14 residues. CDR3 nucleotide sequence: TGTGCCAGCAGGGGGACTAGCGGGATAGCTGAGCAGTTCTTC. This gives the protein CASRGTSGIAEQFF.

The chain uses TRBV4-3 and TRBJ2-7; maybe TRBD2 (5 bases). Germline loops: CDR1 LGHNA, CDR2 YSLEER. There are 16 residues in the CDR3. V was trimmed by 0 bases and J by 1 base, leaving 13 bases between them. CDR3 nucleotides: TGCGCCAGCAGCCAAGATTTTCCGGGGAGTTCCTACGAGCAGTACTTC. It codes for CASSQDFPGSSYEQYF.

This chain connects TRBV10-3 to TRBJ1-1; D unclear. CDR1 ENHRY and CDR2 SYGVKD come from the germline V gene. The ends were cut back, 2 bases at V and 0 bases at J, with 13 bases in the middle. This CDR3 has 16 amino acids. The CDR3 loop reads CAISESARRLNTEAFF. The CDR3 region has the DNA TGTGCCATCAGTGAGAGCGCACGGCGGCTGAACACTGAAGCTTTCTTT.

This clone was seen once. V usage is TRBV28 and J usage is TRBJ2-5, with D uncertain. Deletions cut 4 bases from V and 4 bases from J, with 10 bases between. Germline V gene sequence: CDR1 MDHEN, CDR2 SYDVKM. The CDR3 has 13 amino acids. CDR3 sequence reads: CASSSQVAETQYF. The CDR3 coding sequence is TGTGCCAGCAGTTCCCAGGTCGCAGAGACCCAGTACTTC.

In its sample, this clone is large (0.1 to 1%). The rearrangement links TRBV5-8 to TRBJ1-2, with D tentatively TRBD1 (5 bases). The CDR3 contains 14 residues. The V gene lost 3 bases and the J gene lost 7 bases, with 16 bases spanning the gap. Germline CDR1 and CDR2: SGHTS and YDEGEE. The CDR3 nucleotides are TGTGCCAGCAGCTATTGGGCAGGGCGAGTTGGCTACACCTTC. This codes for CASSYWAGRVGYTF. Supplemented by reference TRBV5-8 and TRBJ1-2, the full variable domain reads EAGVTQSPTHLIKTRGQQATLRCSPISGHTSVYWYQQALGLGLQFLLWYDEGEERNRGNFPPRFSGRQFPNYSSELNVNALELEDSALYLCASSYWAGRVGYTFGSGTRLTVV.

J is TRBJ2-7 and V is TRBV4-3; TRBD2 might be the D (6 bases). CDR1 is LGHNA, CDR2 YSLEER, per germline. The V gene lost 1 base and the J gene lost 2 bases, with 15 bases spanning the gap. The CDR3 totals 16 residues. The CDR3 DNA follows: TGCGCCAGCAGCCAAGTGCTCGGGAGAAATACCTACGAGCAGTACTTC. Its translation is CASSQVLGRNTYEQYF.

The chain links TRBV5-8 to TRBJ1-4; 11 bases fit TRBD1. The V gene's germline CDR1 is SGHTS and CDR2 YDEGEE. V lost 3 bases and J lost 4; bases outside the gene matches: 5. This CDR3 region has 16 residues. The CDR3 DNA is TGTGCCAGCAGCTCGGGGACAGGGGGAATTAATGAAAAACTGTTTTTT. Its protein is CASSSGTGGINEKLFF.

There are a few counts of this clone. The V gene is TRBV19, the J gene TRBJ1-1, with a weak D call TRBD1 (6 bases). Trimming took 3 bases from V and 1 from J, leaving 12 bases between them. CDR3 length: 15 amino acids. CDR1 LNHDA and CDR2 SQIVND come from the germline V gene (reference sequence). Here the CDR3 reads CASSIVGGANTEAFF. The DNA for the CDR3 is TGTGCCAGTAGTATTGTAGGGGGGGCGAACACTGAAGCTTTCTTT. Based on the CDR3 plus reference TRBV19 and TRBJ1-1, the full variable domain is DGGITQSPKYLFRKEGQNVTLSCEQNLNHDAMYWYRQDPGQGLRLIYYSQIVNDFQKGDIAEGYSVSREKKESFPLTVTSAQKNPTAFYLCASSIVGGANTEAFFGQGTRLTVV.

The chain carries TRBV6-5 and TRBJ1-2; possibly TRBD1 for D (6 bases). Trimming stripped 4 bases from V and 8 bases from J, with 11 bases between. CDR3 size: 12 residues. CDR1 MNHEY and CDR2 SVGAGI come from the germline V gene. This chain's CDR3 is CASSFTGMGYTF. CDR3 DNA sequence: TGTGCCAGCAGTTTCACAGGGATGGGCTACACCTTC.

The DNA for the CDR3 is TGTGCCAGCAGCTTAGGGGTTCTAGGCGAGCAGTACTTC. Its protein product is CASSLGVLGEQYF. This rearrangement joins TRBV7-8 to TRBJ2-7; D remains ambiguous. V dropped 1 base and J dropped 6 bases, with 10 bases sitting between them. Per the germline V gene, CDR1 is SGHVS and CDR2 is FQNEAQ. The CDR3 extends over 13 amino acids.

The V call is TRBV7-9, the J call TRBJ1-2; D is possibly TRBD1 (5 bases). V lost 5 bases and J 0 bases, leaving 10 bases between the germline ends. The length of the CDR3 is 14 residues. CDR1 and CDR2 (germline): SEHNR, FQNEAQ (reference sequence). In DNA, the CDR3 is TGTGCCAGCAGCCCAACGACAGCTAACTATGGCTACACCTTC. Its protein product is CASSPTTANYGYTF.

This chain joins TRBV7-2 and TRBJ1-2; TRBD1 is a possible D gene (6 bases). The V end was cut by 4 bases, the J end by 8 bases, with 14 bases between. CDR1 SGHTA and CDR2 FQGNSA come from the germline V gene. The CDR3 extends over 13 amino acids. The CDR3 spells CASSYDRIMGYTF. CDR3 DNA: TGTGCCAGCAGCTACGACAGGATCATGGGCTACACCTTC.

Of note for this clone: Relative to the germline gene, one junction end is altered; a read error may explain this. The J gene is TRBJ1-2, the V gene TRBV28, with TRBD1 as a possible D gene (6 bases). The CDR3 totals 14 residues. CDR1 and CDR2 (germline): MDHEN, SYDVKM. The CDR3: CASSLGGAHLEGHF. For the CDR3, the DNA is TGTGCCAGCAGTTTAGGGGGGGCCCACCTGGAGGGCCACTTC.

The rearrangement uses TRBV9 and TRBJ2-3; D ambiguous. Trimming removed 1 base at V and 6 bases at J, with 6 bases between. The CDR3 length is 12 residues. Germline V lookup: CDR1 SGDLS, CDR2 YYNGEE. CDR3 in amino acids: CASSVSTDTQYF. In nucleotides, the CDR3 is TGTGCCAGCAGCGTATCTACGGATACGCAGTATTTT. The full variable domain, in which reference TRBV9 and TRBJ2-3 provide the parts outside the CDR3, is DSGVTQTPKHLITATGQRVTLRCSPRSGDLSVYWYQQSLDQGLQFLIQYYNGEERAKGNILERFSAQQFPDLHSELNLSSLELGDSALYFCASSVSTDTQYFGPGTRLTVL.

The rearrangement links TRBV7-8 to TRBJ2-7, with 8 nucleotides matching TRBD2. CDR3 length equals 12 residues. V lost 10 bases, J lost 4 bases, and 6 bases stayed unmatched. Looked up from germline, CDR1 is SGHVS and CDR2 is FQNEAQ. The CDR3: CATGGLDYEQYF. The CDR3 region has the DNA TGTGCCACGGGGGGGCTCGATTACGAGCAGTACTTC.

This chain connects TRBV28 to TRBJ1-4; 9 nucleotides match TRBD1. V lost 4 bases and J lost 10; bases outside the gene matches: 7. This CDR3 is 14 amino acids long. The V gene's germline CDR1 is MDHEN and CDR2 SYDVKM. The CDR3 sequence is CASSSWDREGKLFF. The CDR3 region has the DNA TGTGCCAGCAGTTCCTGGGACAGGGAGGGAAAACTGTTTTTT.

The chain is built from TRBV28 and TRBJ2-7; TRBD1 is a possible D gene (5 bases). There are 15 residues in the CDR3. V was trimmed by 5 bases and J by 6 bases, leaving 20 bases between them. CDR1 is MDHEN and CDR2 is SYDVKM in the germline V gene. The CDR3 bases are TGTGCCAGCAGTCACAGGCTTCAGCACCGGCGCGAGCAGTACTTC. This sequence encodes CASSHRLQHRREQYF.

J is TRBJ2-5 and V is TRBV27; TRBD2 is a possible D gene (6 bases). Trimming stripped 5 bases from V and 2 bases from J, with 15 bases between. Germline CDR1 reads MNHEY; CDR2 reads SMNVEV (reference sequence). The CDR3 spans 15 residues. CDR3 bases: TGTGCCAGCAGTCCTCAAACTAGCTGGCAAGAGACCCAGTACTTC. Translating it yields CASSPQTSWQETQYF.

Written as DNA, the CDR3 is TGCGCCAGCAGTGCCGGGACAGGGAATCTCCTCCACTTT. As protein: CASSAGTGNLLHF. The rearrangement links TRBV10-2 to TRBJ1-6; 9 nucleotides match TRBD1. Germline CDR1 and CDR2: WSHSY and SAAADI. CDR3 length equals 13 residues. After removal of 4 bases from V and 15 bases from J, the junction contained 7 bases not matched to a gene.

The chain has TRBV29-1 and TRBJ1-2; D unresolved. CDR1 and CDR2 from the germline V gene are SQVTM and ANQGSEA. V lost 4 bases and J 8 bases, leaving 14 bases between the germline ends. This CDR3 is 12 amino acids long. CDR3 nucleotides: TGCAGCGTTGGGTGGCGGGCGCGCGGCTACACCTTC. It yields the protein CSVGWRARGYTF.